These 26 T cell receptor beta chains share one sample of origin, sequenced in a study of T-cell memory formation after mild COVID-19. TCRdb re-called the 5' RACE reads with MiXCR, one entry per CDR3 protein. The table records 100,000 to 120,000 distinct CDR3 sequences, roughly a sixth of them present only once. Sequenced: PBMCs or a T cell subset sorted from them (not recorded which). These receptors all stem from a young man who had mild COVID-19 (a few samples of this study predate the infection). Cell type and time point are not known.

The rearrangement uses TRBV20-1 and TRBJ2-3, with 9 bases fitting TRBD2. J gave up 5 bases and V 5 bases, and 8 bases lay outside the gene matches. CDR1 DFQATT and CDR2 SNEGSKA come from the germline V gene (reference sequence). This CDR3 contains 14 residues. The CDR3 DNA reads as TGCAGTGCTGGGCGGGGGGGCCCGAAAGATACGCAGTATTTT. Translated, it gives CSAGRGGPKDTQYF.

The chain carries TRBV4-3 and TRBJ2-7, with 7 bases fitting TRBD1. V shed 0 bases, J shed 4 bases, and the junction held 6 bases outside the gene matches. Germline CDR1 and CDR2: LGHNA and YSLEER. The CDR3 runs 15 residues. CDR3 region: CASSQDRRQGYEQYF. The CDR3 nucleotides read TGCGCCAGCAGCCAAGATAGGAGACAGGGTTACGAGCAGTACTTC.

The rearrangement joins TRBV23-1 to TRBJ1-5, with 8 bases identical to TRBD1. TRBV23-1 is marked as an open reading frame, function uncertain. J was trimmed by 5 bases and V by 3 bases; bases with no gene match: 9. CDR3 size: 16 residues. The CDR3 DNA reads as TGCGCCAGCAGTCAGGCCCCGGGACAGGAATATCAGCCCCAGCATTTT. Encoded protein: CASSQAPGQEYQPQHF.

The chain carries TRBV5-1 and TRBJ1-4; D ambiguous. V gave up 3 bases and J gave up 7 bases, with 13 bases separating them. There are 14 residues in the CDR3. Germline-derived CDR1 and CDR2 are SGHRS and YFSETQ. The CDR3 protein is CASSYQEIGEKLFF. CDR3 nucleotide sequence: TGCGCCAGCAGCTACCAGGAGATAGGTGAAAAACTGTTTTTT.

The chain has TRBV18 and TRBJ1-1; 7 nucleotides match TRBD1. V dropped 3 bases and J dropped 1; count of bases not matched to a gene: 5. This CDR3 comprises 15 residues. The V gene's germline CDR1 is KGHSH and CDR2 LQKENI. CDR3 DNA: TGTGCCAGCTCACCCCTGGGGACAGAGAACACTGAAGCTTTCTTT. This translates into CASSPLGTENTEAFF.

The V call is TRBV10-3, the J call TRBJ2-5; 9 bases agree with TRBD1. Germline V gives CDR1 ENHRY, CDR2 SYGVKD. This CDR3 has 12 residues. The junction had 5 bases not matched to a gene; V was cut back by 10 bases and J by 5 bases. The CDR3 reads CATGTGLETQYF. Here the CDR3 DNA reads TGTGCCACAGGGACAGGGCTGGAGACCCAGTACTTC.

Points on this clonotype: One end of the junction fails to match germline, which may point to a read error. The V and J genes are TRBV5-1 and TRBJ1-1; perhaps TRBD1 as D (6 bases). The CDR3 covers 14 residues. The germline V gene has CDR1 SGHRS and CDR2 YFSETQ. The CDR3 loop reads CASSLEQGWTDAFF. CDR3 in DNA: TGCGCCAGCAGCCTGGAACAGGGTTGGACTGATGCTTTCTTT.

The rearrangement links TRBV6-5 to TRBJ1-2; TRBD1 aligns across 7 bases. Trimming at V came to 0 bases and at J to 1 base, leaving 5 bases not matched to a gene. CDR1 MNHEY and CDR2 SVGAGI come from the germline V gene. The CDR3 runs to 16 residues. The CDR3 reads CASSYSGTEINYGYTF. The CDR3 DNA follows: TGTGCCAGCAGTTACTCAGGGACAGAGATTAACTATGGCTACACCTTC.

V and J are TRBV6-5 and TRBJ2-2; a possible D gene is TRBD2 (6 bases). Trimming removed 1 base from V and 0 bases from J, with 9 bases in between. Germline values: CDR1 MNHEY, CDR2 SVGAGI. The CDR3 is 16 amino acids. The CDR3 DNA is TGTGCCAGCAGTTACTTTGGCGGGGCGAACACCGGGGAGCTGTTTTTT. This encodes CASSYFGGANTGELFF.

The chain recombines TRBV7-2 with TRBJ1-6, with TRBD1 matching 7 bases. The junction had 7 bases not matched to a gene; V was cut back by 4 bases and J by 7 bases. CDR3 size: 15 residues. Germline V gene sequence: CDR1 SGHTA, CDR2 FQGNSA. The CDR3 sequence is CASSYTGTANSPLHF. In DNA, the CDR3 is TGTGCCAGCAGCTATACTGGGACAGCAAATTCACCCCTCCACTTT.

This clonotype was recorded a few times. The chain links TRBV12-3 or TRBV12-4 to TRBJ2-5; D unclear. V lost 3 bases and J lost 13, with 12 bases in between. The CDR3 is 11 residues long. The CDR3 spells CASSFGGTRYF. CDR3 DNA: TGTGCCAGCAGTTTTGGTGGAACGCGGTACTTC.

This clonotype was recorded many times. The rearrangement uses TRBV12-3 or TRBV12-4 and TRBJ1-6; D unclear. The CDR3 has 14 amino acids. V shed 0 bases and J shed 7 bases, with 7 bases lying between them. The CDR3 coding sequence is TGTGCCAGCAGTTTAGCTGGGGAGAATTCACCCCTCCACTTT. Protein: CASSLAGENSPLHF.

The chain joins TRBV29-1 to TRBJ1-2; a possible D gene is TRBD1 (6 bases). Trimming took off 5 bases at V and 4 bases at J, with 26 bases between the two ends. Germline lookup yields CDR1 SQVTM and CDR2 ANQGSEA. The CDR3 has 17 amino acids. In DNA form, the CDR3 reads TGCAGCGTTCCAGACCTCGTCGCGGGGAGGGGGTTCTATGGCTACACCTTC. This gives the protein CSVPDLVAGRGFYGYTF.

This clonotype was recorded many times. The chain joins TRBV7-6 to TRBJ2-1; tentatively, D is TRBD2 (6 bases). Germline V CDR1 and CDR2: SGHVS, FNYEAQ. CDR3 length: 13 amino acids. The germline V and J ends were trimmed by 5 bases and 4 bases, with 9 bases remaining between them. DNA of the CDR3: TGTGCCAGCAGCCCCCGGGGGTACAATGAGCAGTTCTTC. This encodes CASSPRGYNEQFF.

The rearrangement joins TRBV5-1 to TRBJ2-7; 9 positions match TRBD1. From germline, CDR1 is SGHRS and CDR2 YFSETQ. CDR3 length equals 16 residues. V was pared by 4 bases and J by 7 bases, with 15 bases of the junction left unmatched. This CDR3 reads CASSLNPGQGDGEQYF. CDR3 sequence (DNA): TGCGCCAGCAGCCTTAATCCGGGACAGGGTGATGGGGAGCAGTACTTC.

This clonotype was seen a handful of times. The genes are TRBV5-1 and TRBJ2-2, with D uncertain. The V end was cut by 0 bases, the J end by 4 bases, with 7 bases between. The CDR3 runs to 14 residues. In germline, CDR1 is SGHRS, CDR2 YFSETQ. Here the CDR3 reads CASSLAMGTGELFF. CDR3 DNA sequence: TGCGCCAGCAGCTTGGCAATGGGCACCGGGGAGCTGTTTTTT. Supplemented by reference TRBV5-1 and TRBJ2-2, the full variable domain reads KAGVTQTPRYLIKTRGQQVTLSCSPISGHRSVSWYQQTPGQGLQFLFEYFSETQRNKGNFPGRFSGRQFSNSRSEMNVSTLELGDSALYLCASSLAMGTGELFFGEGSRLTVL.

The chain couples TRBV7-2 to TRBJ1-2; the D is unclear. Germline V gene data show CDR1 as SGHTA and CDR2 as FQGNSA. This CDR3 has 14 amino acids. With 5 bases removed from V and 0 bases from J, the gap between germline ends came to 10 bases. In DNA form, the CDR3 reads TGTGCCAGCAGCCCCTACAAGGCTAACTATGGCTACACCTTC. Protein product: CASSPYKANYGYTF.

V usage is TRBV12-5 and J usage is TRBJ1-5; 7 bases map to TRBD1. The CDR3 runs to 17 residues. Germline CDR1 and CDR2: LGHNT and FRNRAP. V shed 1 base, J shed 0 bases, and the junction held 6 bases outside the gene matches. CDR3 sequence reads: CASGLGSGTDSNQPQHF. The CDR3 nucleotides are TGTGCTAGTGGTTTGGGATCCGGGACAGATAGCAATCAGCCCCAGCATTTT.

The gene calls are TRBV28 and TRBJ1-5, with a weak D call TRBD1 (5 bases). There are 17 residues in the CDR3. V dropped 5 bases and J dropped 2 bases, with 19 bases sitting between them. The germline V gene encodes CDR1 MDHEN and CDR2 SYDVKM. CDR3 region: CASSARDSGWGNQPQHF. Written as DNA, the CDR3 is TGTGCCAGCAGTGCAAGGGACTCCGGATGGGGCAATCAGCCCCAGCATTTT.

This clonotype was counted a few times. The rearrangement links TRBV7-2 to TRBJ2-3; no clear D. The CDR3 has 15 residues. V lost 4 bases and J 0 bases, leaving 11 bases between the germline ends. In germline, CDR1 is SGHTA, CDR2 FQGNSA. The CDR3 here is CASSSGPTSTDTQYF. CDR3 nucleotides: TGTGCCAGCAGCTCCGGGCCTACTAGCACAGATACGCAGTATTTT.

Many counts were recorded for this clonotype. The chain combines TRBV12-3 or TRBV12-4 with TRBJ2-1; no firm D call. V was pared by 7 bases and J by 1 base, with 14 bases between. The CDR3 has 15 residues. CDR3 sequence (DNA): TGTGCCAGCAACCATAGGCGAGTATCCTACAATGAGCAGTTCTTC. Its translation: CASNHRRVSYNEQFF.

The table lists this clonotype with many counts. The V gene is TRBV7-2, the J gene TRBJ2-3, with D possibly TRBD2 on 5 matching bases. Germline V lookup: CDR1 SGHTA, CDR2 FQGNSA. The CDR3 has 13 amino acids. Trimming took off 4 bases at V and 5 bases at J, with 10 bases between the two ends. CDR3 in DNA: TGTGCCAGCAGCTCTAGCAAGGGAGATACGCAGTATTTT. Protein: CASSSSKGDTQYF.

This clonotype turned up a few times. This chain connects TRBV5-6 to TRBJ2-7, with D unclear. The germline V gene encodes CDR1 SGHDT and CDR2 YYEEEE. V was trimmed by 5 bases and J by 5 bases, leaving 14 bases between them. This CDR3 spans 13 amino acids. CDR3 in amino acids: CASRSSRIHEQYV. The CDR3 nucleotides read TGTGCCAGCAGATCCAGTCGCATTCACGAGCAGTACGTC.

This clonotype appeared once. A junction end diverges from the germline sequence, so it may reflect a read error. This chain links TRBV5-8 with TRBJ2-3; 10 bases are a match to TRBD1. The CDR3 totals 14 residues. CDR1 is SGHTS, CDR2 YDEGEE, per germline. CDR3 residues: CACSRDRGTDTQYF. In nucleotides, the CDR3 is TGTGCCTGCAGCCGGGACAGGGGTACAGATACGCAGTATTTT.

This clonotype was detected only a few times. The chain links TRBV10-3 to TRBJ1-1, with D perhaps matching TRBD1 (6 bases). This CDR3 has 13 residues. Germline assignment: CDR1 ENHRY and CDR2 SYGVKD. V lost 10 bases, J lost 0 bases, and 12 bases lay in between. CDR3 protein: CASTGPLNTEAFF. As DNA, the CDR3 is TGTGCCAGTACAGGGCCTCTGAACACTGAAGCTTTCTTT.

The chain carries TRBV28 and TRBJ1-2, with D uncertain. V lost 5 bases and J 4 bases, leaving 11 bases between the germline ends. There are 13 residues in the CDR3. Per germline, CDR1 MDHEN and CDR2 SYDVKM. CDR3 nucleotide sequence: TGTGCCAGCAGTGTCTTGCGAGCCTATGGCTACACCTTC. Translated: CASSVLRAYGYTF.